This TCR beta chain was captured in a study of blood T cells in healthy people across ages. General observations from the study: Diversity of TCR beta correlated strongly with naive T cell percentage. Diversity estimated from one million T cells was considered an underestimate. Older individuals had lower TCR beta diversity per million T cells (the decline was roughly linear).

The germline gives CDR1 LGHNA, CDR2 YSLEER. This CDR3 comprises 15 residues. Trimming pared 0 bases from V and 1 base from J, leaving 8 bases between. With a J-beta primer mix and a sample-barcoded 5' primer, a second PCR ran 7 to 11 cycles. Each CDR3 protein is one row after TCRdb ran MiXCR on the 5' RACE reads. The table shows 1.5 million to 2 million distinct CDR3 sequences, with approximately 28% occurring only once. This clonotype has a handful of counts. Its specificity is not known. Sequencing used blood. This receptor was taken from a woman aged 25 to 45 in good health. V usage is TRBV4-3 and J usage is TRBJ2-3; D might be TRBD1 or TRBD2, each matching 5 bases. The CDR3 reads CASSQEEGRTDTQYF. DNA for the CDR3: TGCGCCAGCAGCCAAGAAGAGGGGCGCACAGATACGCAGTATTTT.